The 3 T cell receptor beta chains presented below share a single source sample, sequenced in a study of shared clonotypes between healthy human individuals. In the naive CD8 group, cells lacked CD45RO and were positively selected for CCR7, so terminally differentiated effector memory CD45RA+ cells were left out. Sequencing used immunoSEQ multiplex PCR; TCRdb keeps in-frame clones, though not all of them. This table has about 2 million clones, approximately 94% appearing once. The source material was naive CD8+ T cells sorted from blood. The receptor source for this set is a man aged 18-30 years in good health.

This chain connects TRBV5-1 to TRBJ2-7, with D hard to call. Germline loops: CDR1 SGHRS, CDR2 YFSETQ. This CDR3 has 14 residues. V dropped 9 bases and J dropped 3 bases, with 19 bases sitting between them. The CDR3 loop reads CAKSLGADGYEQYF. The CDR3 coding sequence is TGCGCCAAGAGCCTAGGAGCAGACGGCTACGAGCAGTACTTC.

The chain is built from TRBV19 and TRBJ1-1; 8 bases line up with TRBD1. Germline loops: CDR1 LNHDA, CDR2 SQIVND (reference sequence). The CDR3 spans 13 residues. With V trimmed by 7 bases and J by 3 bases, 4 bases remained unmatched. This CDR3 reads CASMDRVDTEAFF. DNA for the CDR3: TGTGCCAGTATGGACAGGGTGGACACTGAAGCTTTCTTT.

A note on this clone: The sample contains more than one DNA sequence encoding this CDR3. The chain employs TRBV27 and TRBJ2-7; a weak D match, TRBD2 (7 bases). The CDR3 contains 14 residues. V lost 5 bases and J lost 1, with 12 bases in between. Germline V gene sequence: CDR1 MNHEY, CDR2 SMNVEV (reference sequence). CDR3: CASSPQGGSYEQYF. CDR3 coding DNA: TGTGCCAGCAGTCCACAGGGAGGGTCCTACGAGCAGTACTTC.